The 27 T cell receptor beta chains in this list originate from one sample, sequenced in a study of cytomegalovirus exposure and HLA in healthy donors. Assay: immunoSEQ multiplex PCR; the TCRdb copy retains only in-frame clones and omits some. The data hold about 140,000 clones, with about 91% observed a single time. The sequenced material came from PBMCs. The receptor source for this set is a woman aged 18-30 years in good health and CMV-seropositive.

This chain links TRBV29-1 with TRBJ2-7, with 11 bases aligning to TRBD2. Germline V gene lookup returns CDR1 SQVTM and CDR2 ANQGSEA. The CDR3 is 13 residues long. J was trimmed by 6 bases and V by 3 bases; bases with no gene match: 4. The DNA of the CDR3 is TGCAGCGTTGATGGGCTAGCGGGAGGCGAGCAGTACTTC. Its translation: CSVDGLAGGEQYF.

The chain employs TRBV11-2 and TRBJ2-7; maybe TRBD1 (5 bases). V lost 2 bases, J lost 2 bases, and 10 bases lay in between. The CDR3 covers 14 residues. Germline CDR1 SGHAT, CDR2 FQNNGV. CDR3 nucleotide sequence: TGTGCCAGCAGCTTAAGCGACAGCGCCTACGAGCAGTACTTC. This sequence encodes CASSLSDSAYEQYF.

V is TRBV10-3 and J is TRBJ2-7; possibly TRBD1 for D (6 bases). V lost 5 bases and J lost 4, with 9 bases in between. The CDR3 sequence is 12 residues long. The germline gives CDR1 ENHRY, CDR2 SYGVKD. In nucleotides, the CDR3 is TGTGCCATCAGTCAGGGGAGTTACGAGCAGTACTTC. This sequence encodes CAISQGSYEQYF.

This chain connects TRBV10-2 to TRBJ1-1; possible D gene TRBD1, 6 bases. Deletions cut 0 bases from V and 4 bases from J, with 9 bases between. CDR1 WSHSY and CDR2 SAAADI come from the germline V gene. The CDR3 runs to 14 residues. The CDR3 DNA reads as TGCGCCAGCAGTGAGTCGCAGGGGAGCACTGAAGCTTTCTTT. Its protein product is CASSESQGSTEAFF.

The chain has TRBV4-1 and TRBJ2-3; 8 bases line up with TRBD2. Germline V CDR1 and CDR2: MGHRA, YSYEKL. The V and J ends lost 4 bases and 4 bases, in that order; junction bases with no gene match: 10. The CDR3 has 16 amino acids. Here the CDR3 DNA reads TGCGCCAGCAGCCCCGTGGGGCGGGGGGTCGCAGATACGCAGTATTTT. It yields the protein CASSPVGRGVADTQYF.

This chain connects TRBV10-3 to TRBJ2-7, with 7 positions matching TRBD2. This CDR3 has 14 amino acids. Germline CDR1 ENHRY, CDR2 SYGVKD. V dropped 2 bases and J dropped 2; count of bases not matched to a gene: 3. CDR3 in amino acids: CAISERGGTYEQYF. CDR3 sequence (DNA): TGTGCCATCAGTGAGCGGGGAGGGACCTACGAGCAGTACTTC.

J is TRBJ2-1 and V is TRBV7-2; 9 bases agree with TRBD2. This CDR3 has 17 amino acids. Germline V lookup: CDR1 SGHTA, CDR2 FQGNSA. V was clipped by 5 bases and J by 7 bases; unmatched bases: 15. The DNA of the CDR3 is TGTGCCAGCAGCATCCCCACCCTTGGCGGGGGGGTAAATGAGCAGTTCTTC. Its protein product is CASSIPTLGGGVNEQFF.

This clone was seen a single time. V and J are TRBV5-6 and TRBJ1-2, with D possibly matching TRBD1 (6 bases). Germline values: CDR1 SGHDT, CDR2 YYEEEE. The CDR3 runs 14 residues. Between the trimmed V and J ends, which lost 4 bases and 1 base, there was a span of 11 bases. The CDR3 DNA sequence: TGTGCCAGCAGCCGCCACAGGGATAACTATGGCTACACCTTC. Translating gives CASSRHRDNYGYTF.

This clone was seen only once. One junction end disagrees with the germline gene, perhaps due to a read error. The V gene is TRBV7-7, the J gene TRBJ2-5; D gene unclear. This CDR3 region has 13 residues. Germline V gene sequence: CDR1 SSHAT, CDR2 FNYEAQ (reference sequence). The CDR3, as DNA: TGTGCTAGCAGCTTCACGGTTAAAGAGACCCAGTACTTC. It codes for CASSFTVKETQYF.

The CDR3 sequence: CASSQEKQGYHEQYF. The DNA for the CDR3 is TGTGCCAGCAGCCAAGAGAAACAGGGGTACCACGAGCAGTACTTC. The chain uses TRBV6-6 and TRBJ2-7; 7 bases are a match to TRBD1. The length of the CDR3 is 15 residues. V lost 6 bases, J lost 5 bases, and 13 bases stayed unmatched. Germline CDR1 reads MNHNY; CDR2 reads SVGAGI (reference sequence).

This chain connects TRBV9 to TRBJ2-3, with D perhaps TRBD1 (6 bases). CDR1 is SGDLS and CDR2 is YYNGEE in the germline V gene. Trimming pared 2 bases from V and 2 bases from J, leaving 12 bases between. The length of the CDR3 is 15 residues. The CDR3 sequence: CASSVGRGPTDTQYF. DNA of the CDR3: TGTGCCAGCAGCGTCGGCAGGGGCCCCACAGATACGCAGTATTTT.

The V and J genes are TRBV9 and TRBJ2-5; 7 bases are a match to TRBD2. V lost 0 bases, J lost 4 bases, and 6 bases stayed unmatched. This CDR3 spans 15 amino acids. Germline loops: CDR1 SGDLS, CDR2 YYNGEE. The CDR3 DNA reads TGTGCCAGCAGCGTAGGTCCGGGGGGTGCAGAGACCCAGTACTTC. This sequence encodes CASSVGPGGAETQYF.

The gene calls are TRBV28 and TRBJ2-3; 7 nucleotides agree with TRBD2. Germline loops: CDR1 MDHEN, CDR2 SYDVKM. The CDR3 consists of 16 residues. V shed 7 bases, J shed 1 base, and the junction held 11 bases outside the gene matches. The DNA of the CDR3 is TGTGCCAGCACTCTAGTGGGAGGGCTGGGCACAGATACGCAGTATTTT. Protein sequence: CASTLVGGLGTDTQYF.

The genes are TRBV5-1 and TRBJ2-5; TRBD2 is a possible D gene (6 bases). V was clipped by 2 bases and J by 4 bases, with 9 bases between them. The CDR3 loop spans 13 amino acids. Germline assignment: CDR1 SGHRS and CDR2 YFSETQ. The CDR3 sequence is CASSFYGGETQYF. The CDR3 region has the DNA TGCGCCAGCAGCTTTTACGGGGGAGAGACCCAGTACTTC.

J is TRBJ2-1 and V is TRBV30; TRBD2 matches at 9 bases. Germline V gene lookup returns CDR1 GTSNPN and CDR2 SVGIG (reference sequence). CDR3 size: 16 residues. The V gene end was trimmed by 2 bases and the J gene end by 5 bases; junction bases not matched to a gene: 10. CDR3 sequence: CAWSSYRGRANNEQFF. DNA for the CDR3: TGTGCCTGGAGTTCTTACCGCGGGAGGGCCAACAATGAGCAGTTCTTC.

The J gene is TRBJ2-5, the V gene TRBV5-1; a weak D match, TRBD2 (6 bases). CDR3 length: 13 amino acids. The V gene's germline CDR1 is SGHRS and CDR2 YFSETQ. V lost 3 bases and J 5 bases, leaving 11 bases between the germline ends. CDR3 DNA sequence: TGCGCCAGCAGCTCTGGGGCGGGGGAGACCCAGTACTTC. Translating it yields CASSSGAGETQYF.

The chain recombines TRBV9 with TRBJ2-2, with D tentatively TRBD2 (6 bases). This CDR3 is 18 amino acids long. Per the germline V gene, CDR1 is SGDLS and CDR2 is YYNGEE. V lost 0 bases to trimming and J lost 5 bases, with 20 bases between them. The CDR3 sequence: CASSVAPPREFGTGELFF. CDR3 coding DNA: TGTGCCAGCAGCGTAGCCCCGCCCCGGGAGTTCGGGACCGGGGAGCTGTTTTTT.

This rearrangement joins TRBV2 to TRBJ1-2, with no clear D. The V and J ends lost 3 bases and 4 bases respectively, with 6 bases between them. Per the germline V gene, CDR1 is SNHLY and CDR2 is FYNNEI. There are 12 residues in the CDR3. This CDR3 is CASSDGSYGYTF. In nucleotides, the CDR3 is TGTGCCAGCAGTGACGGTAGCTATGGCTACACCTTC.

V gene TRBV7-3 combines with J gene TRBJ1-1; 8 positions match TRBD1. The ends lost 5 bases at V and 6 bases at J; junction bases unmatched: 5. The germline V gene has CDR1 SGHTA and CDR2 FQGTGA. The CDR3 has 13 amino acids. In DNA form, the CDR3 reads TGTGCCAGCAGCCTGGACAGGGACGCTGAAGCTTTCTTT. This codes for CASSLDRDAEAFF.

This chain connects TRBV12-2 to TRBJ2-5; no DNA check was done on the table's D call, TRBD2. TRBV12-2 is labeled a pseudogene. This CDR3 comprises 17 residues. Here the CDR3 reads CASRLEAGGGALETQYF. The CDR3 DNA follows: TGTGCAAGTCGCTTGGAAGCTGGCGGGGGGGCCTTGGAGACCCAGTACTTC.

The DNA of the CDR3 is TGTGCCAGCAGCTTAACAGCACCCGGGGACACTGAAGCTTTCTTT. It yields the protein CASSLTAPGDTEAFF. The rearrangement links TRBV7-9 to TRBJ1-1; D is ambiguous. Germline V lookup: CDR1 SEHNR, CDR2 FQNEAQ (reference sequence). The CDR3 loop spans 15 amino acids. Trimming stripped 2 bases from V and 3 bases from J, with 13 bases between.

The chain joins TRBV28 to TRBJ1-2, with D unclear. Deletions cut 7 bases from V and 3 bases from J, with 12 bases between. The CDR3 has 13 residues. Germline V CDR1 and CDR2: MDHEN, SYDVKM. CDR3 in DNA: TGTGCCAGCACGCAGGACTCGTACTATGGCTACACCTTC. Its protein is CASTQDSYYGYTF.

The chain employs TRBV28 and TRBJ2-1; 11 bases agree with TRBD1. CDR1 and CDR2 from the germline V gene are MDHEN and SYDVKM. The V gene end was trimmed by 8 bases and the J gene end by 4 bases; junction bases not matched to a gene: 13. There are 17 residues in the CDR3. CDR3 loop: CASRFPPGTGGYNEQFF. CDR3 sequence (DNA): TGTGCCAGCCGATTCCCCCCCGGGACAGGGGGATACAATGAGCAGTTCTTC.

The CDR3 DNA reads as TGTGCCAGCAGCGCCACCGGGACTAGCGGAGAGACCCAGTACTTC. Amino acid sequence: CASSATGTSGETQYF. The rearrangement joins TRBV9 to TRBJ2-5, with 11 bases that match TRBD2. V dropped 3 bases and J dropped 4; count of bases not matched to a gene: 5. Germline V gene sequence: CDR1 SGDLS, CDR2 YYNGEE. The CDR3 extends over 15 amino acids.

The V and J genes are TRBV15 and TRBJ2-5, with a tentative D call TRBD1 (8 bases). The ends were cut back, 6 bases at V and 0 bases at J, with 32 bases in the middle. The CDR3 loop spans 21 amino acids. Germline CDR1 LNHNV, CDR2 YYDKDF (reference sequence). The CDR3 is CATRRTGHVVGRERDQETQYF. CDR3 bases: TGTGCCACCAGGAGGACAGGGCACGTAGTCGGGCGGGAGAGGGACCAAGAGACCCAGTACTTC. The entire variable domain, with the rest obtained from reference TRBV15 and TRBJ2-5, is as follows: DAMVIQNPRYQVTQFGKPVTLSCSQTLNHNVMYWYQQKSSQAPKLLFHYYDKDFNNEADTPDNFQSRRPNTSFCFLDIRSPGLGDTAMYLCATRRTGHVVGRERDQETQYFGPGTRLLVL.

The chain employs TRBV5-1 and TRBJ2-1; 7 bases fit TRBD2. The germline V gene has CDR1 SGHRS and CDR2 YFSETQ. This CDR3 spans 12 amino acids. Losses at the gene ends were 2 bases for V and 13 bases for J; bases not matched to a gene: 6. CDR3 DNA sequence: TGCGCCAGCAGCTTTGAAGGGGACTATCAGTTCTTC. It encodes CASSFEGDYQFF. Combining the CDR3 with reference TRBV5-1 and TRBJ2-1 gives the whole variable domain KAGVTQTPRYLIKTRGQQVTLSCSPISGHRSVSWYQQTPGQGLQFLFEYFSETQRNKGNFPGRFSGRQFSNSRSEMNVSTLELGDSALYLCASSFEGDYQFFGPGTRLTVL.

The rearrangement joins TRBV5-1 to TRBJ2-5, with a possible D match to TRBD2 (5 bases). The V gene's germline CDR1 is SGHRS and CDR2 YFSETQ. V gave up 6 bases and J gave up 0 bases, with 9 bases separating them. This CDR3 has 13 amino acids. In DNA form, the CDR3 reads TGCGCCAGCATGGAGGAGTACCAAGAGACCCAGTACTTC. Protein sequence: CASMEEYQETQYF.